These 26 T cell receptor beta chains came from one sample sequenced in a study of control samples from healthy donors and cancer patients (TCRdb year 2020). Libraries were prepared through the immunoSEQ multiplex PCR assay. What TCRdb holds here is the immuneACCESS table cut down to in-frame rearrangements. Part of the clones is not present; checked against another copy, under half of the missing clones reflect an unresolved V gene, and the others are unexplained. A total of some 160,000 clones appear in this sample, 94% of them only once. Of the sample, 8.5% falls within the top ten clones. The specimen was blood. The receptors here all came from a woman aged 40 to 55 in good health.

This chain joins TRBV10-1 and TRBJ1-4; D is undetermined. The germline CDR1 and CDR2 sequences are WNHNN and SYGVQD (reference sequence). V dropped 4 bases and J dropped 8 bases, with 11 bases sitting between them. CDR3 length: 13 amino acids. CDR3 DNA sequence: TGCGCCAGCAGTGCTTCTTTAGGCGAAAAACTGTTTTTT. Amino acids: CASSASLGEKLFF.

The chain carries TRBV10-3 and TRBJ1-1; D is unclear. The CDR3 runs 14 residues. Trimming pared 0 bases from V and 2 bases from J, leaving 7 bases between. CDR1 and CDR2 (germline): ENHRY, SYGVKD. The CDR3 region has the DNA TGTGCCATCAGTGAGTCACCAGAAAACACTGAAGCTTTCTTT. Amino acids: CAISESPENTEAFF.

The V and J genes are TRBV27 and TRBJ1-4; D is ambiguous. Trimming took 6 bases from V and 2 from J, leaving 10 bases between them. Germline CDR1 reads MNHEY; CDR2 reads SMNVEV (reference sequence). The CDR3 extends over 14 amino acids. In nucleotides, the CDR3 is TGTGCCAGCAGGCTAAGTCCGACTAATGAAAAACTGTTTTTT. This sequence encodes CASRLSPTNEKLFF.

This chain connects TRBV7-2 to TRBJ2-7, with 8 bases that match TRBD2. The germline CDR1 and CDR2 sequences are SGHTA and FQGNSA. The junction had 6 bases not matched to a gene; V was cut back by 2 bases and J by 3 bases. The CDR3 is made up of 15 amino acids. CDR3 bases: TGTGCCAGCAGCTTACGGCGGGAGGCCCACTACGAGCAGTACTTC. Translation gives CASSLRREAHYEQYF.

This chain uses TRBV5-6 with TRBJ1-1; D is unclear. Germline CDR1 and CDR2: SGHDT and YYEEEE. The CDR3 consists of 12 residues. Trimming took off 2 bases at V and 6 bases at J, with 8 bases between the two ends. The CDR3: CASSFRWAEAFF. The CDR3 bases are TGTGCCAGCAGCTTCAGGTGGGCTGAAGCTTTCTTT.

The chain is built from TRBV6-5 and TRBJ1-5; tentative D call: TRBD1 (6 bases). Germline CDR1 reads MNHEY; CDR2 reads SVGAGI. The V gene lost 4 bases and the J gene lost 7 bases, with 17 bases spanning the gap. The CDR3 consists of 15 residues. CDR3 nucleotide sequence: TGTGCCAGCAGTTCGGCCCAACAGGGTATCCAGCCCCAGCATTTT. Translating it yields CASSSAQQGIQPQHF.

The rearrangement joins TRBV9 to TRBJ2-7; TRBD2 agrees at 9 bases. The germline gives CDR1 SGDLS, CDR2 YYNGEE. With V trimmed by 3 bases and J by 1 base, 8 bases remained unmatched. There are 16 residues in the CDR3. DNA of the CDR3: TGTGCCAGCAGCGAACATAGCGGGGGCCATTCCTACGAGCAGTACTTC. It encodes CASSEHSGGHSYEQYF.

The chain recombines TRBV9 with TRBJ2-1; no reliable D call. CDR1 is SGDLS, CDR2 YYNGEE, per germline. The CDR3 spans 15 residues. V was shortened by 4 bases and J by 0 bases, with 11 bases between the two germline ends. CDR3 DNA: TGTGCCAGCAGCTACCGAGGTTTCTCCTACAATGAGCAGTTCTTC. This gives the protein CASSYRGFSYNEQFF.

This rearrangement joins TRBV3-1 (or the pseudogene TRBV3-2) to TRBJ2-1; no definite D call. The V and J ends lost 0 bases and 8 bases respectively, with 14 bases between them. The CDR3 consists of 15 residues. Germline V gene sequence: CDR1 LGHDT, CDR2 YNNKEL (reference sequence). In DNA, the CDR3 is TGTGCCAGCAGCCAAGACACGGCGAATAGGGATGAGCAGTTCTTC. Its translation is CASSQDTANRDEQFF.

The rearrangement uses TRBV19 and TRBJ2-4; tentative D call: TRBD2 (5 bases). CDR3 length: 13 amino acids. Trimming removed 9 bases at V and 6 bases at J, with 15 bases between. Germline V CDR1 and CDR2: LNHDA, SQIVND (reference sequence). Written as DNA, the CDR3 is TGTGCCAGCAACCAAGGTCGGGGAAACATTCAGTACTTC. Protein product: CASNQGRGNIQYF.

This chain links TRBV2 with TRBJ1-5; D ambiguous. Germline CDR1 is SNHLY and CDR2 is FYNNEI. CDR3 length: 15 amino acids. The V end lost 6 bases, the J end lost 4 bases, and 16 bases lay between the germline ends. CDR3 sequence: CASRPDPGRNQPQHF. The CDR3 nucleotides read TGTGCCAGCAGACCCGACCCGGGGAGGAATCAGCCCCAGCATTTT.

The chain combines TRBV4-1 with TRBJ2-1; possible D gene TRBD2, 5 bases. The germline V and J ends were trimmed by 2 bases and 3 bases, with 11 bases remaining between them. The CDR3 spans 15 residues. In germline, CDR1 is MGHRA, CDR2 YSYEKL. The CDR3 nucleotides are TGCGCCAGCAGCCAAAGGATCGGACTCTACAATGAGCAGTTCTTC. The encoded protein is CASSQRIGLYNEQFF.

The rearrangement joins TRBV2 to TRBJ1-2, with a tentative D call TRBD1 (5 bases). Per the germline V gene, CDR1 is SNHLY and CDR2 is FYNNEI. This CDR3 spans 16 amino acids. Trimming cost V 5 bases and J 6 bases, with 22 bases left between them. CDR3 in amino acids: CASSRTRTGTPNGYTF. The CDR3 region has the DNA TGTGCCAGCAGTCGAACAAGAACCGGGACCCCGAATGGCTACACCTTC.

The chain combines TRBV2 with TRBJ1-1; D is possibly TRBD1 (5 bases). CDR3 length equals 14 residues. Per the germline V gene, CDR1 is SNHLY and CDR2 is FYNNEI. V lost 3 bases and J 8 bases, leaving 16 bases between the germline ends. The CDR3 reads CASSDYGANSEAFF. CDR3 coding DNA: TGTGCCAGCAGTGATTATGGGGCCAATTCCGAAGCTTTCTTT.

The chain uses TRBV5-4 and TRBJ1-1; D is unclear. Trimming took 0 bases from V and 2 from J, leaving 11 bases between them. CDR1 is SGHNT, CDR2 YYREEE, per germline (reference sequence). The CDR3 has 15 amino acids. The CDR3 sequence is CASSLGHQINTEAFF. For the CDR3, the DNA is TGTGCCAGCAGCTTGGGACACCAGATCAACACTGAAGCTTTCTTT.

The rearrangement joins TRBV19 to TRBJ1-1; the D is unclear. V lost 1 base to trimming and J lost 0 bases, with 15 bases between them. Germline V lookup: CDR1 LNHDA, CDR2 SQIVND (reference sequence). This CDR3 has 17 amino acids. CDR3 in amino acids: CASSIGAARILNTEAFF. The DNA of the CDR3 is TGTGCCAGTAGTATAGGGGCCGCCAGAATCTTGAACACTGAAGCTTTCTTT.

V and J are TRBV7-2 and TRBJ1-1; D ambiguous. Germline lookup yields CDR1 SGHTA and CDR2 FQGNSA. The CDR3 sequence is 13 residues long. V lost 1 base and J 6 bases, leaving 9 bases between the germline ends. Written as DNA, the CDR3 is TGTGCCAGCAGCTTAGGGGCGGGGTCTGAAGCTTTCTTT. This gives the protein CASSLGAGSEAFF.

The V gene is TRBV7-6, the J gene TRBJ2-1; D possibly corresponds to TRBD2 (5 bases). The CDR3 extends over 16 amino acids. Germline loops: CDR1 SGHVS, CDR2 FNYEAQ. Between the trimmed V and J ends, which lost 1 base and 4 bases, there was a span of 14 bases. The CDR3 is CASSLESSGGYNEQFF. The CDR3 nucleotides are TGTGCCAGCAGCTTAGAATCCAGCGGCGGATACAATGAGCAGTTCTTC.

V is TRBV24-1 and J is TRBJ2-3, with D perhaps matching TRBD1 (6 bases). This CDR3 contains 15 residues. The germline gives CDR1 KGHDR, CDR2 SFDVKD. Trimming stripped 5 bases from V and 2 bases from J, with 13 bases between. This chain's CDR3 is CATSVGGAVTDTQYF. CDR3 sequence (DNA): TGTGCCACCAGTGTAGGGGGTGCCGTCACAGATACGCAGTATTTT.

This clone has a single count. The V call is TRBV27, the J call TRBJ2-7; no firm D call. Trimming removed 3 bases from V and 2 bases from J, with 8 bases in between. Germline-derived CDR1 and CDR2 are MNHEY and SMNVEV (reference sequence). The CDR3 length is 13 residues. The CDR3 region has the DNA TGTGCCAGCAGTTTCGGCACAACCTACGAGCAGTACTTC. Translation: CASSFGTTYEQYF.

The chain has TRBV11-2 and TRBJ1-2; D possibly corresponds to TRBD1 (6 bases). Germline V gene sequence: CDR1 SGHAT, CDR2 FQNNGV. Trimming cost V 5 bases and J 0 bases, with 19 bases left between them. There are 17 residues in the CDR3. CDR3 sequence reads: CASSPAGTSGANYGYTF. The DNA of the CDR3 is TGTGCCAGCAGCCCAGCCGGGACATCCGGAGCTAACTATGGCTACACCTTC.

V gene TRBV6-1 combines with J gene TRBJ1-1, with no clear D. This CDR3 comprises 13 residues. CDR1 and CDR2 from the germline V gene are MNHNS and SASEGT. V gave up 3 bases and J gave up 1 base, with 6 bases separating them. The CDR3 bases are TGTGCCAGCAGTGAGGCAAGGAACACTGAAGCTTTCTTT. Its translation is CASSEARNTEAFF.

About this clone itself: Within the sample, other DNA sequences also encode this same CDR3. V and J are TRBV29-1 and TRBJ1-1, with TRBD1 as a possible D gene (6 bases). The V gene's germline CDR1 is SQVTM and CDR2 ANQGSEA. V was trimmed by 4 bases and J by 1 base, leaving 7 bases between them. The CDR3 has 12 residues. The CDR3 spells CSVAGANTEAFF. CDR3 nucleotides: TGCAGCGTTGCGGGGGCGAACACTGAAGCTTTCTTT.

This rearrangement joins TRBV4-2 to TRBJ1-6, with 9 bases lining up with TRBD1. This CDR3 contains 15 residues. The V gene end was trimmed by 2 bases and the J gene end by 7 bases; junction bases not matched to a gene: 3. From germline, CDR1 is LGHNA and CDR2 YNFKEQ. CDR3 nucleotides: TGTGCCAGCAGCCAACTACAGGGGGCGAATTCACCCCTCCACTTT. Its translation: CASSQLQGANSPLHF.

Here the CDR3 DNA reads TGTGCCAGCAGCGCAGGGACTCAGTCCTATAATTCACCCCTCCACTTT. Protein sequence: CASSAGTQSYNSPLHF. The chain links TRBV9 to TRBJ1-6; a possible D gene is TRBD1 (5 bases). Trimming took off 3 bases at V and 1 base at J, with 11 bases between the two ends. The germline gives CDR1 SGDLS, CDR2 YYNGEE. This CDR3 region has 16 residues.

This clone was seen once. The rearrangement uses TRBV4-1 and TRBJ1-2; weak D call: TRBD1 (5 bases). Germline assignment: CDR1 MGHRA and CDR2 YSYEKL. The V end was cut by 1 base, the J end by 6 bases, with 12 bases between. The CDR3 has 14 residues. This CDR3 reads CASSQGRGLDGYTF. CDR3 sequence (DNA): TGCGCCAGCAGCCAAGGTAGGGGACTGGATGGCTACACCTTC.